A single sample gave rise to the 15 T cell receptor beta chains below, sequenced in a study of blood T cell repertoires in COVID-19. The table came from immunoSEQ multiplex PCR; TCRdb's copy has only in-frame clones and leaves some out. The data show about 58,000 clones, around 79% seen once. Sequenced sample: peripheral blood. The receptors derive from a human donor in a cohort sampled during active COVID-19.

The chain joins TRBV18 to TRBJ2-1; 8 nucleotides agree with TRBD1. Germline CDR1 is KGHSH and CDR2 is LQKENI. Trimming cost V 4 bases and J 9 bases; bases outside gene matches: 8. The CDR3 spans 14 residues. The CDR3 region is CASSQTGVRGEQFF. DNA of the CDR3: TGTGCCAGCTCACAGACAGGGGTCCGCGGTGAGCAGTTCTTC.

This rearrangement joins TRBV7-2 to TRBJ1-1; unclear D gene. Germline V CDR1 and CDR2: SGHTA, FQGNSA. V lost 5 bases and J 5 bases, leaving 15 bases between the germline ends. The CDR3 sequence is 14 residues long. Here the CDR3 reads CASSPNRVGTEAFF. In DNA form, the CDR3 reads TGTGCCAGCAGCCCCAATCGGGTTGGGACTGAAGCTTTCTTT. The variable domain in full, completed from reference TRBV7-2 and TRBJ1-1, reads GAGVSQSPSNKVTEKGKDVELRCDPISGHTALYWYRQSLGQGLEFLIYFQGNSAPDKSGLPSDRFSAERTGGSVSTLTIQRTQQEDSAVYLCASSPNRVGTEAFFGQGTRLTVV.

Only a few counts were recorded for this clone. The chain couples TRBV6-5 to TRBJ2-7; D might be TRBD1 (5 bases). The CDR3 sequence is 14 residues long. In germline, CDR1 is MNHEY, CDR2 SVGAGI. V was pared by 4 bases and J by 7 bases, with 17 bases between. The CDR3, as DNA: TGTGCCAGCAGTTTCGACAGCCCATGGGGAGAGCAGTACTTC. Translated, it gives CASSFDSPWGEQYF.

V is TRBV29-1 and J is TRBJ2-7; D is possibly TRBD1 (6 bases). Trimming took 7 bases from V and 5 from J, leaving 15 bases between them. The CDR3 runs to 12 residues. From germline, CDR1 is SQVTM and CDR2 ANQGSEA. Written as DNA, the CDR3 is TGCAGCGGGCTGGGACAACAGGACGAGCAGTACTTC. It encodes CSGLGQQDEQYF.

Here the CDR3 reads CASSQTGLQETQYF. In nucleotides, the CDR3 is TGTGCCAGCAGCCAGACGGGTCTCCAAGAGACCCAGTACTTC. J is TRBJ2-5 and V is TRBV3-1 (or the pseudogene TRBV3-2); D is unresolved. Trimming cost V 3 bases and J 1 base, with 9 bases left between them. Germline V gene sequence: CDR1 LGHDT, CDR2 YNNKEL (reference sequence). CDR3 length: 14 amino acids.

The CDR3, as DNA: TGTGCCAGTAAGAGGGGGACGGCCGGAAAAGGGACTGAAGCTTTCTTT. Translation: CASKRGTAGKGTEAFF. This chain joins TRBV19 and TRBJ1-1; tentative D call: TRBD1 (6 bases). Trimming stripped 7 bases from V and 5 bases from J, with 23 bases between. This CDR3 is built from 16 residues. From germline, CDR1 is LNHDA and CDR2 SQIVND (reference sequence). The entire variable domain, with the rest obtained from reference TRBV19 and TRBJ1-1, is as follows: DGGITQSPKYLFRKEGQNVTLSCEQNLNHDAMYWYRQDPGQGLRLIYYSQIVNDFQKGDIAEGYSVSREKKESFPLTVTSAQKNPTAFYLCASKRGTAGKGTEAFFGQGTRLTVV.

Only a few counts were recorded for this clone. V gene TRBV2 combines with J gene TRBJ1-5; 7 positions agree with TRBD1. The CDR3 contains 17 residues. The junction had 11 bases not matched to a gene; V was cut back by 4 bases and J by 2 bases. From germline, CDR1 is SNHLY and CDR2 FYNNEI. The CDR3 DNA reads TGTGCCAGCAGTGGACAGGGTTTAAGTTTAGGCAATCAGCCCCAGCATTTT. Its translation is CASSGQGLSLGNQPQHF.

The CDR3 DNA follows: TGTGCCAGCAGTTTGGACAGTGCCTACGAGCAGTACTTC. Its protein is CASSLDSAYEQYF. J is TRBJ2-7 and V is TRBV2, with D possibly matching TRBD1 (6 bases). The V and J ends lost 5 bases and 2 bases respectively, with 10 bases between them. CDR1 and CDR2 (germline): SNHLY, FYNNEI. The CDR3 has 13 residues.

This clone was seen only once. The chain couples TRBV2 to TRBJ1-1; TRBD1 agrees at 7 bases. V was pared by 4 bases and J by 5 bases, with 16 bases of the junction left unmatched. The V gene's germline CDR1 is SNHLY and CDR2 FYNNEI. The length of the CDR3 is 17 residues. For the CDR3, the DNA is TGTGCCAGCAGTGTAGGGCTCGTTGGCAGGGGGAAGACTGAAGCTTTCTTT. Translating gives CASSVGLVGRGKTEAFF.

In its sample, this clone was seen a few times. V usage is TRBV30 and J usage is TRBJ2-7, with D hard to call. This CDR3 region has 14 residues. Germline V gene sequence: CDR1 GTSNPN, CDR2 SVGIG (reference sequence). V lost 1 base to trimming and J lost 0 bases, with 10 bases between them. The DNA of the CDR3 is TGTGCCTGGAGTGCGCCACTCCACTCCTACGAGCAGTACTTC. Its translation is CAWSAPLHSYEQYF.

This clone came up once. This rearrangement joins TRBV7-2 to TRBJ2-7; the match to TRBD2 covers 10 bases. J was trimmed by 4 bases and V by 3 bases; bases with no gene match: 15. The CDR3 extends over 18 amino acids. The germline V gene encodes CDR1 SGHTA and CDR2 FQGNSA. Here the CDR3 DNA reads TGTGCCAGCAGCTTTACCCCCCCGCTAGCGGGGGAGAATTACGAGCAGTACTTC. It codes for CASSFTPPLAGENYEQYF.

The gene calls are TRBV3-1 (or the pseudogene TRBV3-2) and TRBJ2-1; 14 nucleotides line up with TRBD2. CDR3 length: 17 amino acids. Germline CDR1 and CDR2: LGHDT and YNNKEL (reference sequence). V lost 2 bases to trimming and J lost 10 bases; unmatched junction nucleotides: 10. The CDR3 nucleotides read TGTGCCAGCAGCCAAATTGGACTAGCGGGAGGCCTAACGGAGCAGTTCTTC. Translated: CASSQIGLAGGLTEQFF.

V usage is TRBV7-6 and J usage is TRBJ2-7, with 8 bases identical to TRBD2. After removal of 2 bases from V and 8 bases from J, the junction contained 11 bases not matched to a gene. This CDR3 has 15 amino acids. Germline V gene data show CDR1 as SGHVS and CDR2 as FNYEAQ. The CDR3 here is CASSLTGREGSKQYF. The CDR3 coding sequence is TGTGCCAGCAGCTTAACGGGACGGGAGGGTAGTAAGCAGTACTTC. Filled out from reference TRBV7-6 and TRBJ2-7, the complete variable domain reads GAGVSQSPRYKVTKRGQDVALRCDPISGHVSLYWYRQALGQGPEFLTYFNYEAQQDKSGLPNDRFSAERPEGSISTLTIQRTEQRDSAMYRCASSLTGREGSKQYFGPGTRLTVT.

The chain recombines TRBV29-1 with TRBJ1-1, with D possibly being TRBD1 (5 bases). Germline V gene data show CDR1 as SQVTM and CDR2 as ANQGSEA. V was trimmed by 1 base and J by 2 bases, leaving 14 bases between them. CDR3 length: 15 residues. Here the CDR3 DNA reads TGCAGCGTTGAAGTGGAAGACAGTTACAACACTGAAGCTTTCTTT. Translating gives CSVEVEDSYNTEAFF.

The J gene is TRBJ2-1, the V gene TRBV29-1, with D hard to call. The CDR3 has 12 residues. The germline V gene has CDR1 SQVTM and CDR2 ANQGSEA. The V end was cut by 4 bases, the J end by 7 bases, with 11 bases between. The CDR3 DNA sequence: TGCAGCGTTGTCCTAGTTGGTAATGAGCAGTTCTTC. Translating gives CSVVLVGNEQFF.